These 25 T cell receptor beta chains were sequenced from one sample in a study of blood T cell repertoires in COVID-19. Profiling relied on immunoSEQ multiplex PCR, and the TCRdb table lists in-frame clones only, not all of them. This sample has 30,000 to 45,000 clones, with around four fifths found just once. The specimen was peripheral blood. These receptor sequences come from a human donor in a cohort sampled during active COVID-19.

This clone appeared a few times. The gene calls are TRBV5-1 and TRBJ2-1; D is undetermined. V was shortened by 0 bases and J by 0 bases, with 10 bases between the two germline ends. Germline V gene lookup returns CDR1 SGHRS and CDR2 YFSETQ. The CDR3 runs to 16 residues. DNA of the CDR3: TGCGCCAGCAGCTTGGCCGGGTATAGCTCCTACAATGAGCAGTTCTTC. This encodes CASSLAGYSSYNEQFF.

The CDR3 is CASSPGSLGSDTQYF. CDR3 in DNA: TGTGCCAGCAGCCCCGGGTCATTGGGTTCCGATACGCAGTATTTT. The chain links TRBV7-9 to TRBJ2-3; no clear D gene. CDR3 length: 15 amino acids. In germline, CDR1 is SEHNR, CDR2 FQNEAQ (reference sequence). V lost 5 bases to trimming and J lost 6 bases, with 18 bases between them.

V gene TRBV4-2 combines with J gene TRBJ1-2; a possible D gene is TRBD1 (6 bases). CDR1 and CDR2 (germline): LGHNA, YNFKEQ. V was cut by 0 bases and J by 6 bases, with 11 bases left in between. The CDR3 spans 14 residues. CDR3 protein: CASSQDGQGNGYTF. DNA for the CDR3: TGTGCCAGCAGCCAAGATGGTCAGGGGAATGGCTACACCTTC.

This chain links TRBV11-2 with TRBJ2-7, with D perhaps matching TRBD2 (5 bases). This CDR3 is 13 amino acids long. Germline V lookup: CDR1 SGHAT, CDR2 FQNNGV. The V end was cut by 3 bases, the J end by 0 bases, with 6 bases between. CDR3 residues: CASSLGSSYEQYF. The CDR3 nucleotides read TGTGCCAGCAGCTTGGGGAGCTCCTACGAGCAGTACTTC.

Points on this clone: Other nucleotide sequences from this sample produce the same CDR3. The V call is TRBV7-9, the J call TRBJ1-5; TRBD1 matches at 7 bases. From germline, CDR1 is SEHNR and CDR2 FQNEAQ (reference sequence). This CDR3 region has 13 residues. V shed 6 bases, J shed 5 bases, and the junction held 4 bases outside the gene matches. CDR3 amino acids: CASSSTGDQPQHF. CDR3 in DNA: TGTGCCAGCAGTTCAACAGGGGATCAGCCCCAGCATTTT. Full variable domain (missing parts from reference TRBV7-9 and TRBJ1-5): DTGVSQNPRHKITKRGQNVTFRCDPISEHNRLYWYRQTLGQGPEFLTYFQNEAQLEKSRLLSDRFSAERPKGSFSTLEIQRTEQGDSAMYLCASSSTGDQPQHFGDGTRLSIL.

The CDR3 coding sequence is TGCGCCAGCAGCCCCGGACAGGGTAGGGAAAAACTGTTTTTT. Its translation: CASSPGQGREKLFF. This chain joins TRBV5-1 and TRBJ1-4; 8 bases fit TRBD1. The CDR3 consists of 14 residues. Per the germline V gene, CDR1 is SGHRS and CDR2 is YFSETQ. Trimming removed 4 bases from V and 8 bases from J; junction bases left unmatched: 7.

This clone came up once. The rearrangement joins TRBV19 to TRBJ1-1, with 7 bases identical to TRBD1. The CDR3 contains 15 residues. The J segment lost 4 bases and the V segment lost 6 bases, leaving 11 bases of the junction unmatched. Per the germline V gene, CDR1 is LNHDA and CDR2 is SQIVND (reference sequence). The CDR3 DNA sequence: TGTGCCAGTAGGAAAGGGGGCAGGTTCGGCACTGAAGCTTTCTTT. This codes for CASRKGGRFGTEAFF.

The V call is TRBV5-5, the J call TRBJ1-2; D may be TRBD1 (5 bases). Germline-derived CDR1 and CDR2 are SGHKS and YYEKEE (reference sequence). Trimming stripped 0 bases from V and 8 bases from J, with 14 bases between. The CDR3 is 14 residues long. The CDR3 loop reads CASSLGDFLYGYTF. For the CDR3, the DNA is TGTGCCAGCAGCTTGGGGGACTTTCTTTACGGCTACACCTTC.

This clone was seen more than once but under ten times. This CDR3 is CASSRPRENNSPLHF. The CDR3 DNA sequence: TGTGCCAGCAGCCGCCCCAGGGAAAATAATTCACCCCTCCACTTT. V usage is TRBV11-3 and J usage is TRBJ1-6; D is perhaps TRBD1 (5 bases). Per the germline V gene, CDR1 is SGHNT and CDR2 is YENEEA. The CDR3 covers 15 residues. V was shortened by 5 bases and J by 5 bases, with 13 bases between the two germline ends.

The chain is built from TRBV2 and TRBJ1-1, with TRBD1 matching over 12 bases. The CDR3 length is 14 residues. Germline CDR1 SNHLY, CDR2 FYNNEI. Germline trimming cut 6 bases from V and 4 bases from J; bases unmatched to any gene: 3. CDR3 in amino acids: CASRGGQGATEAFF. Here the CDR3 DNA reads TGTGCCAGCAGGGGGGGACAGGGGGCCACTGAAGCTTTCTTT.

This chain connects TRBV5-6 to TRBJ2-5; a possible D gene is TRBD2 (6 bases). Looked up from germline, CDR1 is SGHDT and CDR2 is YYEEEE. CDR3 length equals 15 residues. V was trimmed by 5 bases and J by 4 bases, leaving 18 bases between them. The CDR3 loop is CASSSSGGAAETQYF. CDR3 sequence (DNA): TGTGCCAGCAGTTCTTCCGGGGGTGCAGCAGAGACCCAGTACTTC.

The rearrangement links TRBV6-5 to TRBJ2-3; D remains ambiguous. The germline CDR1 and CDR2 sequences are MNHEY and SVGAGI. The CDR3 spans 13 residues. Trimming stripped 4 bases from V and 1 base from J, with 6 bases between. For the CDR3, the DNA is TGTGCCAGCAGTTCTATCGGCACAGATACGCAGTATTTT. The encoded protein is CASSSIGTDTQYF.

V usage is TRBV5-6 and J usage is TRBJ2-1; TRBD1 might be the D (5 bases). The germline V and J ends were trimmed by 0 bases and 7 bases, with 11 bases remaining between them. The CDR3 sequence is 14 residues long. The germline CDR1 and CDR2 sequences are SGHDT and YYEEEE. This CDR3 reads CASSLDSGFNEQFF. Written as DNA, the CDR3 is TGTGCCAGCAGCTTGGATTCAGGGTTTAATGAGCAGTTCTTC.

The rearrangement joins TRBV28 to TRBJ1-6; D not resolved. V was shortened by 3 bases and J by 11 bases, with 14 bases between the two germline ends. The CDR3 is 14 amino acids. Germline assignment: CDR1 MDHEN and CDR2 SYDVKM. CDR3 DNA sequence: TGTGCCAGCAGTTTGAGCAGGTTACTGGCACCCCTCCACTTT. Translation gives CASSLSRLLAPLHF.

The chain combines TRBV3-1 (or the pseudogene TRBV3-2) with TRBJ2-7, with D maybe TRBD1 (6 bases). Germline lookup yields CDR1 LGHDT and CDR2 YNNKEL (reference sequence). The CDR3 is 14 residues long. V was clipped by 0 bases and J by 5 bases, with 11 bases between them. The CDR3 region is CASSQDTGPHEQYF. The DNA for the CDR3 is TGTGCCAGCAGCCAAGATACAGGGCCCCACGAGCAGTACTTC.

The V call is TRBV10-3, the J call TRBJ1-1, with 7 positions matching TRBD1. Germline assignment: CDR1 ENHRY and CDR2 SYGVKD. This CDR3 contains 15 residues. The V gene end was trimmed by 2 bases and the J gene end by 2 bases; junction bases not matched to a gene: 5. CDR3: CAISEQGGQNTEAFF. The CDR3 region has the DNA TGTGCCATCAGTGAGCAAGGGGGCCAAAACACTGAAGCTTTCTTT.

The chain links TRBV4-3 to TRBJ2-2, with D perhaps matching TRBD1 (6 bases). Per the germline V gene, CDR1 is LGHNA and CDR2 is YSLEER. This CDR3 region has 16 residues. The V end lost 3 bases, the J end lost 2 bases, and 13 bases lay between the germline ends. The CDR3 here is CASSHADSLNTGELFF. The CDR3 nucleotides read TGCGCCAGCAGCCACGCGGACAGCCTAAACACCGGGGAGCTGTTTTTT.

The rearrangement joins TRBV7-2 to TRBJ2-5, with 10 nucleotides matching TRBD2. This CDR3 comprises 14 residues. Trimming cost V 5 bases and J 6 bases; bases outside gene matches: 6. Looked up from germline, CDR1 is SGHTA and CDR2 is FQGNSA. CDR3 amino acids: CASSKERGGQTQYF. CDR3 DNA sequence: TGTGCCAGCAGCAAGGAGCGGGGGGGCCAGACCCAGTACTTC.

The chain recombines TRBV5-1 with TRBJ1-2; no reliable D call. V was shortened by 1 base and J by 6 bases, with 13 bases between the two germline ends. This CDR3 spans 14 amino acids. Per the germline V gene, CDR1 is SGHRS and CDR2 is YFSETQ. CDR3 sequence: CASSLMDRENGYTF. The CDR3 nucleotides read TGCGCCAGCAGCTTGATGGACCGGGAGAATGGCTACACCTTC. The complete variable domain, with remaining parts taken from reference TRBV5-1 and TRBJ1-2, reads KAGVTQTPRYLIKTRGQQVTLSCSPISGHRSVSWYQQTPGQGLQFLFEYFSETQRNKGNFPGRFSGRQFSNSRSEMNVSTLELGDSALYLCASSLMDRENGYTFGSGTRLTVV.

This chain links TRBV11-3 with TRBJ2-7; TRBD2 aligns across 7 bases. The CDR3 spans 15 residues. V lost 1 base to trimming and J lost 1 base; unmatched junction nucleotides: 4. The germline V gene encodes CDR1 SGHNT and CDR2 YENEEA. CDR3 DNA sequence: TGTGCCAGCAGCTTAGTCCGGGAGGTATCCTACGAGCAGTACTTC. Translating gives CASSLVREVSYEQYF.

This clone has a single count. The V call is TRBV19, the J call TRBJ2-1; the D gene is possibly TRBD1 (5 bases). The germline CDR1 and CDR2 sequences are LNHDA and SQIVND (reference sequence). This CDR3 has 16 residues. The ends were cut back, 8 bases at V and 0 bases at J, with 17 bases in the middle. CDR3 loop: CASPFCRTTSYNEQFF. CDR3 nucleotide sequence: TGTGCCAGTCCATTCTGTCGGACAACCTCCTACAATGAGCAGTTCTTC.

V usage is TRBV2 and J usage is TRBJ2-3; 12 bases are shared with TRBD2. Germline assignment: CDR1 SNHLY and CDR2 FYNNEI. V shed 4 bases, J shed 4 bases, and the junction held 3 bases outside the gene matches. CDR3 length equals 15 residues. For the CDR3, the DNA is TGTGCCAGCAGTGGGTCTAGCGGGGGGGCAGATACGCAGTATTTT. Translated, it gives CASSGSSGGADTQYF.

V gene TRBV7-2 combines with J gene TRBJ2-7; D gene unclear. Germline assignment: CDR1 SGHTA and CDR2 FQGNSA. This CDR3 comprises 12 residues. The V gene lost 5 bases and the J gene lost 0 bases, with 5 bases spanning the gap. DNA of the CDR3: TGTGCCAGCAGCATCCTCTCCTACGAGCAGTACTTC. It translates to CASSILSYEQYF. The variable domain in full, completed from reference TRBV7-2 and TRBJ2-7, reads GAGVSQSPSNKVTEKGKDVELRCDPISGHTALYWYRQSLGQGLEFLIYFQGNSAPDKSGLPSDRFSAERTGGSVSTLTIQRTQQEDSAVYLCASSILSYEQYFGPGTRLTVT.

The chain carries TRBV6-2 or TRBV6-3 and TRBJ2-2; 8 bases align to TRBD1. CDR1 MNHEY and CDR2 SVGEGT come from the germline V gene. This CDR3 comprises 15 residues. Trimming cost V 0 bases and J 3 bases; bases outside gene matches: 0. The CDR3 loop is CASSYSTGDTGELFF. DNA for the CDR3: TGTGCCAGCAGTTACTCGACAGGGGACACCGGGGAGCTGTTTTTT.

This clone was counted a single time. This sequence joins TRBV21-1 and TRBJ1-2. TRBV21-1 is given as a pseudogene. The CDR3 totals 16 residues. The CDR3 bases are TGTGCCAGCAGCAAAGCGCTTCCGGGAAATGGGAATGGCTACACCTTC. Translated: CASSKALPGNGNGYTF.